This T cell receptor beta chain emerged from a study of blood T cells in healthy people across ages. For the study at large: Every two T cells gave about one barcoded beta molecule via template switching.

The CDR3 contains 16 residues. Germline V gene lookup returns CDR1 KGHDR and CDR2 SFDVKD. The V end was cut by 7 bases, the J end by 6 bases, with 24 bases between. Then a second PCR, running about 6 to 11 cycles, was carried out with a sample-barcoded 5' primer and a J-beta primer mix. In TCRdb, the 5' RACE reads were re-called with MiXCR into one record per CDR3 protein. The sample yields 1.5 million to 2 million distinct CDR3 sequences, 28% seen once. The V and J genes are TRBV24-1 and TRBJ2-7; no reliable D call. Sequencing was performed on blood. The receptor's source is a woman aged 25-40 years in good health. CDR3 DNA sequence: TGTGCCACCAGCGTCGAAAAGTCATTCCTGGGGTGCGAGCAGTACTTC. Amino acids: CATSVEKSFLGCEQYF.